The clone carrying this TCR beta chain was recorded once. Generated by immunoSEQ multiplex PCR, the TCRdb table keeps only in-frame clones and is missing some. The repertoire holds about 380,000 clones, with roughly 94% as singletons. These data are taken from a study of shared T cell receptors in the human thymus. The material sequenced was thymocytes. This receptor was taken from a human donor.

The CDR3 reads CASSLTGQGAYEQYF. CDR3 in DNA: TGTGCCAGCAGCCTAACGGGACAGGGGGCCTACGAGCAGTACTTC. The J gene is TRBJ2-7, the V gene TRBV7-9, with 11 bases fitting TRBD1. The length of the CDR3 is 15 residues. Trimming at V came to 5 bases and at J to 2 bases, leaving 5 bases not matched to a gene. Germline CDR1 reads SEHNR; CDR2 reads FQNEAQ (reference sequence). The whole variable domain, filled in from reference TRBV7-9 and TRBJ2-7, reads DTGVSQNPRHKITKRGQNVTFRCDPISEHNRLYWYRQTLGQGPEFLTYFQNEAQLEKSRLLSDRFSAERPKGSFSTLEIQRTEQGDSAMYLCASSLTGQGAYEQYFGPGTRLTVT.